Included here is one TCR beta chain sequence, with context. The data stem from a study of blood T cell repertoires in COVID-19. About the study: Spain, Italy and the United States supplied samples that represented acute and convalescent COVID-19. From T cells, B-cell-depleted T cells, or PBMCs came the material, which was cDNA or gDNA.

The V and J ends lost 3 bases and 4 bases respectively, with 12 bases between them. Germline CDR1 SNHLY, CDR2 FYNNEI. The CDR3 runs 14 residues. In the source study's methods: Reference gene primer amplification in the assay estimated nucleated cell counts. The assay was immunoSEQ multiplex PCR, and TCRdb's table has in-frame clones only and misses some. V, J and clone size were drawn from that table, and D and trimming were deduced from the DNA. The sample contains around 150,000 clones, 65% to 85% of which appear only once. This rearrangement joins TRBV2 to TRBJ1-2; weak D call: TRBD1 (5 bases). The receptor was isolated from a woman aged 80 or over with acute or convalescent COVID-19. Sequencing used peripheral blood. The CDR3 DNA reads TGTGCCAGCAGTGAGGGGGGGTCGATCTATGGCTACACCTTC. It encodes CASSEGGSIYGYTF.